The 5 T cell receptor beta chains listed next were all sequenced from one sample in a study of CD8+CD57+ T cells in acquired aplastic anemia. TCR beta VDJ and CDR3 were profiled, and genomic DNA was the template. TCRdb reprocessed the reads via MiXCR and lists one record per CDR3 protein. This table has about 210,000 distinct CDR3 sequences, 61% appearing once. What was sequenced was sorted CD4+, CD8+, or CD8+CD57+ T cells (not recorded which) from PBMCs. The receptors come from a human donor in good health.

Worth noting for this clonotype: This likely comes from a read error, as the CDR3 has no conserved phenylalanine or tryptophan at its end. It is unclear where the CDR3 begins or ends on the DNA, so no DNA is shown, and the CDR3 is as TCRdb lists it. The genes are TRBV7-6 and TRBJ1-1; TRBD1, the table's D call, lacks a check against the DNA. CDR1 and CDR2 from the germline V gene are SGHVS and FNYEAQ. The CDR3 length is 11 residues, termini included. CDR3 residues: CASSGGRRANY.

V is TRBV2 and J is TRBJ1-1; perhaps TRBD1 as D (5 bases). V lost 3 bases and J 4 bases, leaving 18 bases between the germline ends. Germline V gives CDR1 SNHLY, CDR2 FYNNEI. The CDR3 runs 16 residues. The CDR3 region has the DNA TGTGCCAGCAGTGATAGCGGCAGATCGGGGACCACTGAAGCTTTCTTT. Protein product: CASSDSGRSGTTEAFF.

This chain links TRBV15 with TRBJ2-7; D ambiguous. CDR1 LNHNV and CDR2 YYDKDF come from the germline V gene (reference sequence). V was trimmed by 0 bases and J by 3 bases, leaving 6 bases between them. This CDR3 spans 13 amino acids. The CDR3 region has the DNA TGTGCCACCAGCAGAGATACGGTCTACGAGCAGTACTTC. Amino acid sequence: CATSRDTVYEQYF.

V gene TRBV25-1 combines with J gene TRBJ1-6; no definite D call. The CDR3 is 13 amino acids. CDR1 is MGHDK, CDR2 SYGVNS, per germline. V was shortened by 1 base and J by 10 bases, with 8 bases between the two germline ends. In DNA, the CDR3 is TGTGCCAGCAGTGAATTGGCCGGATCACCCCTCCACTTT. Translating gives CASSELAGSPLHF.

This clonotype appeared a single time. One junction end does not reproduce the germline sequence, and a read error may be involved. The chain has TRBV2 and TRBJ2-3; 8 positions agree with TRBD1. The length of the CDR3 is 15 residues. Germline CDR1 is SNHLY and CDR2 is FYNNEI. The CDR3 DNA is TGTGCCAGCACTTGGGACAGGCCTAGCACAAATACGCAGTATTTT. Translation gives CASTWDRPSTNTQYF.